The rows below give T cell receptor beta chains drawn from one sample of a study of blood T cell repertoires in COVID-19. Measured with immunoSEQ multiplex PCR; TCRdb has only the in-frame clones, and not every one. Found here are about 160,000 clones, approximately 88% of them singletons; the top ten hold roughly 9.5%. Material: peripheral blood. The receptors originated from a woman older than 75 with active or convalescent COVID-19. The CDR3 runs from the conserved cysteine through the conserved F or W. D genes are given only for firm matches. Clone size is shown for a subset of rows, as once, few, many or a class of expanded clone.

v_call	clone_size	j_call	d_call	cdr3_nt	cdr3_aa
TRBV5-6	few	TRBJ2-3	TRBD1	TGTGCCTCCAACAGGGGGCTGATCACAGATACGCAGTATTTT	CASNRGLITDTQYF
TRBV3-1/TRBV3-2	NA	TRBJ1-1	NA	TGTGCCAGCAGCCGTTCAACTACCGGGACTGAAGCTTTCTTT	CASSRSTTGTEAFF
TRBV7-8	NA	TRBJ1-2	TRBD1	TGTGCCAGCAGCTTACGCGGAGGGACAGAGACGTATGGTATATATGGCTACACCTTC	CASSLRGGTETYGIYGYTF
TRBV5-1	NA	TRBJ2-3	TRBD1	TGCGCCAGCAGCATAGGACAGGGATGGGTAGATACGCAGTATTTT	CASSIGQGWVDTQYF
TRBV7-2	few	TRBJ1-1	NA	TGTGCCAGCAGCGGAGGGGCTCTGAACACTGAAGCTTTCTTT	CASSGGALNTEAFF
TRBV6-5	NA	TRBJ2-5	TRBD1	TGTGCCAGCAGTCGACAGGGTCGGGGGACCCAGTACTTC	CASSRQGRGTQYF
TRBV5-5	once	TRBJ1-5	TRBD1	TGTGCCAGCAGCCCGGACGGACAGGGTGTACGACAGCCCCAGCATTTT	CASSPDGQGVRQPQHF
TRBV25-1	NA	TRBJ2-6	TRBD1	TGTGCCAGCAGTGGGACAGGGTTATCTGGGGCCAACGTCCTGACTTTC	CASSGTGLSGANVLTF
TRBV6-1	NA	TRBJ1-5	NA	TGTGCCAGCAGTGAGAACTTCAATCAGCCCCAGCATTTT	CASSENFNQPQHF
TRBV12-5	NA	TRBJ1-5	TRBD1	TGTGCTAGTGATCTCGGACAGGGGGCTAGGATGAATCAGCCCCAGCATTTT	CASDLGQGARMNQPQHF
TRBV2	NA	TRBJ2-1	TRBD2	TGTGCCAGCAGTGTGTTTAGCGGGGGGTACAATGAGCAGTTCTTC	CASSVFSGGYNEQFF
TRBV7-7	NA	TRBJ2-5	TRBD2	TGTGCTAGCAGCTCCGGGGGGTGGATGGAAGAGACCCAGTACTTC	CASSSGGWMEETQYF
TRBV6-5	few	TRBJ1-1	NA	TGTGCCAGCAGTTACCGGTCCGCCCCACCGAACACTGAAGCTTTCTTT	CASSYRSAPPNTEAFF
TRBV19	once	TRBJ1-5	NA	TGTGCCAGTAGTATTCTCGGAGTTAAGCAGCCCCAGCATTTT	CASSILGVKQPQHF